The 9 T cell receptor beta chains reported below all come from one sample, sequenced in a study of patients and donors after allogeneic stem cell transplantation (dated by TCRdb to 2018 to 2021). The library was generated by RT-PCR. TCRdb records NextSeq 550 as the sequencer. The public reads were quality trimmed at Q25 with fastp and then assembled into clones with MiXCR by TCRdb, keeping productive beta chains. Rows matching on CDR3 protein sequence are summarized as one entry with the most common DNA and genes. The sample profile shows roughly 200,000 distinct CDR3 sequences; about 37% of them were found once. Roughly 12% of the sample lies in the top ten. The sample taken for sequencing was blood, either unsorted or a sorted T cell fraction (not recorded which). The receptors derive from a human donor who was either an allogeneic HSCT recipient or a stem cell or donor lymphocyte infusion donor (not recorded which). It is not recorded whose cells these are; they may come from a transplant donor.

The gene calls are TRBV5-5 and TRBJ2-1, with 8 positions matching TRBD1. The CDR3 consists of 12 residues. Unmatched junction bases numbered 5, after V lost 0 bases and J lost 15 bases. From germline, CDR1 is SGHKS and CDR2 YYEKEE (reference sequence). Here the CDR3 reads CASSLVGQGRFF. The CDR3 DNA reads TGTGCCAGCAGCTTGGTAGGACAGGGACGGTTCTTC.

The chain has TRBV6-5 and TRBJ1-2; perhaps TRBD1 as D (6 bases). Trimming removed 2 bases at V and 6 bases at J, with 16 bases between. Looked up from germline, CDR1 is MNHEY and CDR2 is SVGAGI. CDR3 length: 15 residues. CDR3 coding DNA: TGTGCCAGCAGTTACACGCGGACAGACGCCAATGGCTACACCTTC. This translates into CASSYTRTDANGYTF.

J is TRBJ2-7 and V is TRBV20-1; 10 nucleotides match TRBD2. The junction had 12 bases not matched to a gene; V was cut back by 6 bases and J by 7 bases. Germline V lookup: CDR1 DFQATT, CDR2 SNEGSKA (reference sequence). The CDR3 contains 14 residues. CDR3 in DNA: TGCAGTGCCGCAAGGGGGACTAGCGCTGGAGAGCAGTACTTC. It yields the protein CSAARGTSAGEQYF.

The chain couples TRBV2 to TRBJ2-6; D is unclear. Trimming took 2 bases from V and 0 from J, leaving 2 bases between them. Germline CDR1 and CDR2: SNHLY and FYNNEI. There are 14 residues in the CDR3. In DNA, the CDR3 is TGTGCCAGCAGTGAATTCTCTGGGGCCAACGTCCTGACTTTC. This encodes CASSEFSGANVLTF.

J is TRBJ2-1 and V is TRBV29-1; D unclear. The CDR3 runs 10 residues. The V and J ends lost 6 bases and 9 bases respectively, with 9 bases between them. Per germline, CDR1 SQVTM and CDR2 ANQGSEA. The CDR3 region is CSVGYGEQFF. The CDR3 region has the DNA TGCAGCGTCGGATACGGTGAGCAGTTCTTC.

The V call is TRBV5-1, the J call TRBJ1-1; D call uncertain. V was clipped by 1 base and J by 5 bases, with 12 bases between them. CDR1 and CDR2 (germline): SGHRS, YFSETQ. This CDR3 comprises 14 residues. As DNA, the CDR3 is TGCGCCAGCAGCTTGAAGAGGGCCGGTACTGAAGCTTTCTTT. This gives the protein CASSLKRAGTEAFF. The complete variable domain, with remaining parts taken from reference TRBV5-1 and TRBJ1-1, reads KAGVTQTPRYLIKTRGQQVTLSCSPISGHRSVSWYQQTPGQGLQFLFEYFSETQRNKGNFPGRFSGRQFSNSRSEMNVSTLELGDSALYLCASSLKRAGTEAFFGQGTRLTVV.

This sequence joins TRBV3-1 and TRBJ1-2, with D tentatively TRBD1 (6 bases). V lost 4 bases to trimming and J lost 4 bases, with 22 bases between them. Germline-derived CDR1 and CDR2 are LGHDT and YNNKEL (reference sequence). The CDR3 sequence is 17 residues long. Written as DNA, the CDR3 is TGTGCCAGCAGCCGGACAGCAAACAACCTCATCCTCTATGGCTACACCTTC. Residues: CASSRTANNLILYGYTF.

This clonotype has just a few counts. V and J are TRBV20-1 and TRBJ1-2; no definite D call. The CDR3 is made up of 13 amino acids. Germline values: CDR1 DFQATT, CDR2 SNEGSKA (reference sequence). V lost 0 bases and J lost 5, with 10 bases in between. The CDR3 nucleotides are TGCAGTGCTAGAGACCGGACCGTATATGGCTACACCTTC. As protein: CSARDRTVYGYTF.

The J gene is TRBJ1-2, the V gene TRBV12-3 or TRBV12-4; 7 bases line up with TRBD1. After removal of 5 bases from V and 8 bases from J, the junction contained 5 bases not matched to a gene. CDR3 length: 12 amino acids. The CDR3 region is CASSTGTDGYTF. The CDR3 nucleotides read TGTGCCAGCAGTACCGGGACAGACGGCTACACCTTC.